The clone carrying this T cell receptor beta chain came up a few times. Its matching antigen is unknown. The repertoire was sequenced with immunoSEQ multiplex PCR; TCRdb's copy has only in-frame clones and lacks some. Among hundreds of thousands of clones listed, around 89% were seen once. The data are from a study of Ad26.COV2.S vaccination and SARS-CoV-2 variants. Looking at the study overall: Donor was in the COV1001 Ad26.COV2.S trial arm. In the study, Ad26.COV2.S was injected intramuscularly once, or twice 56 days apart. General study points: People who got the vaccine had more spike-specific TCR breadth than people who got placebo.

Treatment of the sample: around 19 received Ad26.COV2.S at low or high dose, single or two shots; roughly five received placebo; per-sample allocation not given. Day 63 following the first vaccine or placebo injection was when the samples were taken. An Ad26 vector carrying the Wuhan-strain SARS-CoV-2 spike served as the vaccine. The germline V gene encodes CDR1 LNHDA and CDR2 SQIVND (reference sequence). The CDR3 length is 15 residues. The germline V and J ends were trimmed by 9 bases and 3 bases, with 17 bases remaining between them. J is TRBJ2-2 and V is TRBV19; D might be TRBD2 (6 bases). The specimen was peripheral blood, collected in a trial of Ad26.COV2.S vaccine versus placebo. The TCR was taken from a person between 18 and 65 years old who received the Ad26.COV2.S COVID-19 vaccine or a placebo. As DNA, the CDR3 is TGTGCCAGCCAAGGAGGGTTAACGGACACCGGGGAGCTGTTTTTT. Translation gives CASQGGLTDTGELFF.